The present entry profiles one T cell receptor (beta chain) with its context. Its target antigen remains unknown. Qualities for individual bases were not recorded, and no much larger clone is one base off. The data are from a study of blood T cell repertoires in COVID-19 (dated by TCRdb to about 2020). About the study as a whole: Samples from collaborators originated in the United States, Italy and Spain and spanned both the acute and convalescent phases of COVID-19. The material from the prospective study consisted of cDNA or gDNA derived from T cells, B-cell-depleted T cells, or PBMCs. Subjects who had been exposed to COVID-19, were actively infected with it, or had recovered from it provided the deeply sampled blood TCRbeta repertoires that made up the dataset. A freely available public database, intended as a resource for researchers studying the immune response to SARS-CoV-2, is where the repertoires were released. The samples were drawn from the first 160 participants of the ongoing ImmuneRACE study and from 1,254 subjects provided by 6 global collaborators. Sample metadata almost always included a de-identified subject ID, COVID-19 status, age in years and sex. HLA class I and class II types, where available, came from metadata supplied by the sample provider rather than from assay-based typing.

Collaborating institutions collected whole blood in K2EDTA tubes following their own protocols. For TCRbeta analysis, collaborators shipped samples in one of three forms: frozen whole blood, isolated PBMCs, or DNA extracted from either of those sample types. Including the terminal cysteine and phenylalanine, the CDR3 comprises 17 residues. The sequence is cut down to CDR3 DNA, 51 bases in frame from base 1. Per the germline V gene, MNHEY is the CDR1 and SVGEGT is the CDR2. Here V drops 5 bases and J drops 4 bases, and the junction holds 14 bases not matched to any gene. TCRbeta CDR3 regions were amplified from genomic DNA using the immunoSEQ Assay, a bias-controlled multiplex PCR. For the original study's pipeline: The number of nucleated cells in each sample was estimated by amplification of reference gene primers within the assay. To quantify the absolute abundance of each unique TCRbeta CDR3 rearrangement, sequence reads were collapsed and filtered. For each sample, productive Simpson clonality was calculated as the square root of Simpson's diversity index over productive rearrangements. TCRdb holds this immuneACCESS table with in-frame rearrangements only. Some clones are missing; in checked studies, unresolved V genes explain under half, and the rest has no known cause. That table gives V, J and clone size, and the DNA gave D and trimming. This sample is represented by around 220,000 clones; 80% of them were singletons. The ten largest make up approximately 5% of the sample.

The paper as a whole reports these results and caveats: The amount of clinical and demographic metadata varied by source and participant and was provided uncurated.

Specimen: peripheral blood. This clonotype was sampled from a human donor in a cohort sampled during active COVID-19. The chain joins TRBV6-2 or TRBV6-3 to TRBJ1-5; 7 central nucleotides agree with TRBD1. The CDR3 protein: CASSTLQGRFRNQPQHF. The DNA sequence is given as TGTGCCAGCAGTACGTTACAGGGGCGTTTTAGGAATCAGCCCCAGCATTTT.